A selection of T cell receptor beta chains follows, all from one sample in a study of blood T cell repertoires in COVID-19. Clones were sequenced by immunoSEQ multiplex PCR, and TCRdb holds only the in-frame ones, with some missing. The sample lists 300,000 to 400,000 clones, 85% to 90% seen once, with roughly 0.99% in the top ten. Input material: PBMCs or T cells enriched from blood (not recorded which). Receptors originate from a man aged 18 to 29 who had recovered from COVID-19. CDR3s include the opening cysteine and the closing phenylalanine or tryptophan. The D gene is left open where the match is weak. Size is stated for part of the rows, as once, few or many counts, or as a class when the clone is expanded.

>TRBV7-9|-|-|TRBJ1-1
TGTGCCAGCAGCTTAGCGGGTTCATCGGGCACTGAAGCTTTCTTT
CASSLAGSSGTEAFF
>TRBV10-1|-|-|TRBJ2-7
TGCGCCAGCAGTGAGTCACTTGGCTCCTACGAGCAGTACTTC
CASSESLGSYEQYF
>TRBV18|-|TRBD2|TRBJ2-2
TGTGCCAGCTCAAAACGGACTAGCGGGCACACCGGGGAGCTGTTTTTT
CASSKRTSGHTGELFF
>TRBV20-1|-|TRBD1|TRBJ1-4
TGCAGTGCTAGTAGGCAGGGGGTCGGTGAAAAACTGTTTTTT
CSASRQGVGEKLFF
>TRBV6-5|-|-|TRBJ1-6
TGTGCCAGCACCGGACTTACACAGGGTCCACCCCTCCACTTT
CASTGLTQGPPLHF
>TRBV3-1/TRBV3-2|-|-|TRBJ2-7
TGTGCCAGCGGAGAGCTATACGAGCAGTACTTC
CASGELYEQYF
>TRBV27|-|-|TRBJ1-5
TGTGCCAGCAGTGTAAGGGCAGGGGATATATATTCTGGCAATCAGCCCCAGCATTTT
CASSVRAGDIYSGNQPQHF
>TRBV6-1|-|TRBD2|TRBJ2-2
TGTGCCAGCAGTGTAGCGGGGGGGTCTCCCGGGGAGCTGTTTTTT
CASSVAGGSPGELFF
>TRBV27|-|-|TRBJ1-5
TGTGCCAGCAGTTTTCGATTAGGGGGTCAGCCCCAGCATTTT
CASSFRLGGQPQHF
>TRBV18|-|-|TRBJ1-3
TGTGCCAGCTCACCAGTTTTAGGACTCCAGGAAAACACCATATATTTT
CASSPVLGLQENTIYF
>TRBV7-9|-|-|TRBJ2-1
TGTGCCAGCAGCCCCCCTGGCTCGCATGAGCAGTTCTTC
CASSPPGSHEQFF
>TRBV12-3/TRBV12-4|few|TRBD1|TRBJ1-2
TGTGCCAGCAGTTCCGGACAGGGAACCGGCTACACCTTC
CASSSGQGTGYTF
>TRBV7-2|-|-|TRBJ1-1
TGTGCCAGCGCAAGGCAACAGGCTGGGAACACTGAAGCTTTCTTT
CASARQQAGNTEAFF
>TRBV5-4|-|-|TRBJ2-2
TGTGCCAGCAGCTTGGGGGGGCACACCGGGGAGCTGTTTTTT
CASSLGGHTGELFF
>TRBV4-3|-|-|TRBJ2-3
TGCGCCAGCAGCCGTAACTCCCAGCGGAGACTCACAGATACGCAGTATTTT
CASSRNSQRRLTDTQYF
>TRBV30|-|-|TRBJ1-5
TGTGCCTGGAGTCTTGCGGGGGGTGTGGGCCAGCCCCAGCATTTT
CAWSLAGGVGQPQHF
>TRBV9|once|-|TRBJ2-7
TGTGCCAGCAGCTCCCCGCGGTCCTACGAGCAGTACTTC
CASSSPRSYEQYF
>TRBV27|-|TRBD2|TRBJ2-3
TGTGCCAGCAGTTTATTCGGGACTAGCGGGGGCGCGACGCAGTATTTT
CASSLFGTSGGATQYF
>TRBV7-2|-|TRBD2|TRBJ2-7
TGTGCCAGCAGCCCAAGCGGGAGGGCCACCCACGAGCAGTACTTC
CASSPSGRATHEQYF
>TRBV7-9|-|-|TRBJ1-2
TGTGCCAGCAGCTTATTGGACAGCCCAAACTATGGCTACACCTTC
CASSLLDSPNYGYTF
>TRBV7-2|-|TRBD1|TRBJ1-2
TGTGCCAGCAGCCGCGGACAGGGAGCTTATGGCTACACCTTC
CASSRGQGAYGYTF
>TRBV6-2/TRBV6-3|-|TRBD2|TRBJ2-5
TGTGCCAGCAGCTCCTTGGGGGGGCAGTACTTC
CASSSLGGQYF
>TRBV12-3/TRBV12-4|-|TRBD1|TRBJ2-3
TGTGCCAGCAGCCGCAGGGGGGATACGCAGTATTTT
CASSRRGDTQYF
>TRBV5-1|-|TRBD1|TRBJ2-7
TGCGCCAGCAGCTCGGGACAGACCAGCTCCTACGAGCAGTACTTC
CASSSGQTSSYEQYF
>TRBV18|-|-|TRBJ2-5
TGTGCCAGCTCACCAATGAGGCAAGAGACCCAGTACTTC
CASSPMRQETQYF
>TRBV18|-|-|TRBJ1-2
TGTGCCAGCTCACAACGCGGAGGAGGGGATAACTATGGCTACACCTTC
CASSQRGGGDNYGYTF
>TRBV5-4|-|-|TRBJ2-7
TGTGCCAGCAGCTTTCTGGGACACGATTACGAGCAGTACTTC
CASSFLGHDYEQYF
>TRBV6-1|-|TRBD1|TRBJ2-5
TGTGCCAGCAGTGACCACGGACAGGGATTAGAAGAGACCCAGTACTTC
CASSDHGQGLEETQYF
>TRBV18|-|-|TRBJ1-1
TGTGCCAGCTCCGGGGGGGTAGGGGCGAGCACTGAAGCTTTCTTT
CASSGGVGASTEAFF
>TRBV4-3|-|-|TRBJ1-3
TGCGCCAGCAGCCAAGATGGTCGAGAGGACATCTCTGGAAACACCATATATTTT
CASSQDGREDISGNTIYF
>TRBV9|-|-|TRBJ1-3
TGTGCCAGCAAGGCAGGGCACTCTGGAAACACCATATATTTT
CASKAGHSGNTIYF
>TRBV28|-|-|TRBJ2-1
TGTGCCAGCAGCCCCTTAATGGTACGGGACTGGAATGAGCAGTTCTTC
CASSPLMVRDWNEQFF
>TRBV19|-|TRBD1|TRBJ2-3
TGTGCCAGTACTACCGGGACAGGGCCCACAGATACGCAGTATTTT
CASTTGTGPTDTQYF
>TRBV27|once|TRBD1|TRBJ1-1
TGTGCCAGCAGTTTGGGGACAGTGAACACTGAAGCTTTCTTT
CASSLGTVNTEAFF
>TRBV18|-|-|TRBJ1-2
TGTGCCAGCTCCCCGGACAGTCTGCAAGGCTACACCTTC
CASSPDSLQGYTF
>TRBV6-5|once|TRBD1|TRBJ1-2
TGTGCCAGCAGTTACGGACAGGGGGCGAAAAACGGCTACACCTTC
CASSYGQGAKNGYTF